One and the same sample provided the 21 T cell receptor beta chains below, sequenced in a study of STAT3 mutations in large granular lymphocyte leukemia. These receptors' targets are unknown. Clones were read by immunoSEQ multiplex PCR, and TCRdb kept only the in-frame ones, dropping some. Among roughly 25,000 clones listed, about 94% were seen once. Study-level points and caveats: Every T-cell large granular lymphocyte leukemia patient had at least one immunodominant TCR beta clonotype.

The sequencing input was peripheral blood mononuclear cells. Source of these receptors: a man in his forties with T-cell large granular lymphocyte leukemia. Some clones in this sample may be carry-over from other donors' samples.

The rearrangement links TRBV5-1 to TRBJ1-4; 10 bases align to TRBD1. V shed 2 bases and J 4 bases; nucleotides not matched to a gene: 2. The CDR3 has 15 residues. Looked up from germline, CDR1 is SGHRS and CDR2 is YFSETQ. The CDR3 region is CASSLRTGGNEKLFF. The CDR3, as DNA: TGCGCCAGCAGCTTAAGGACAGGGGGTAATGAAAAACTGTTTTTT.

V gene TRBV27 combines with J gene TRBJ1-5; D not certain. Trimming shortened V by 3 bases and J by 2 bases, and 5 bases separated the two germline ends. This CDR3 is 13 amino acids long. The germline V gene has CDR1 MNHEY and CDR2 SMNVEV (reference sequence). CDR3 amino acids: CASSFKGNQPQHF. CDR3 DNA: TGTGCCAGCAGTTTTAAGGGCAATCAGCCCCAGCATTTT.

The chain is built from TRBV5-4 and TRBJ2-2; possibly TRBD1 or TRBD2 for D (5 bases each). The CDR3 runs to 16 residues. V lost 4 bases and J lost 3, with 16 bases in between. CDR1 and CDR2 (germline): SGHNT, YYREEE (reference sequence). The CDR3 is CASSHQSGRYTGELFF. The DNA for the CDR3 is TGTGCCAGCAGCCATCAGTCGGGGCGATACACCGGGGAGCTGTTTTTT.

V usage is TRBV15 and J usage is TRBJ1-6, with 9 bases that match TRBD1. The CDR3 has 18 residues. Germline lookup yields CDR1 LNHNV and CDR2 YYDKDF (reference sequence). V lost 4 bases to trimming and J lost 4 bases; unmatched junction nucleotides: 11. Written as DNA, the CDR3 is TGTGCCACCAGCAAGGTACAGGGGGCCTTTGGGTATAATTCACCCCTCCACTTT. Its translation is CATSKVQGAFGYNSPLHF.

The V call is TRBV4-2, the J call TRBJ2-7; 9 positions match TRBD1. Trimming took 3 bases from V and 5 from J; bases not matched to a gene: 8. CDR3 size: 15 residues. Germline CDR1 LGHNA, CDR2 YNFKEQ. As DNA, the CDR3 is TGTGCCAGCAGCCAGCCACAGGGGGCTGGGGACGAGCAGTACTTC. It codes for CASSQPQGAGDEQYF.

The gene calls are TRBV30 and TRBJ2-7, with unresolved D. The CDR3 spans 11 residues. Trimming pared 1 base from V and 3 bases from J, leaving 4 bases between. The germline CDR1 and CDR2 sequences are GTSNPN and SVGIG (reference sequence). CDR3 protein: CAWSGGYEQYF. CDR3 sequence (DNA): TGTGCCTGGAGTGGGGGCTACGAGCAGTACTTC. The full variable domain, with the rest looked up from reference TRBV30 and TRBJ2-7, is SQTIHQWPATLVQPVGSPLSLECTVEGTSNPNLYWYRQAAGRGLQLLFYSVGIGQISSEVPQNLSASRPQDRQFILSSKKLLLSDSGFYLCAWSGGYEQYFGPGTRLTVT.

This rearrangement joins TRBV5-8 to TRBJ2-2; D is possibly TRBD2 (5 bases). CDR3 length: 15 residues. CDR1 is SGHTS and CDR2 is YDEGEE in the germline V gene. Deletions cut 4 bases from V and 0 bases from J, with 10 bases between. The CDR3 here is CASSPRGTNTGELFF. The CDR3, as DNA: TGTGCCAGCAGCCCCCGGGGTACGAACACCGGGGAGCTGTTTTTT.

The chain has TRBV5-6 and TRBJ1-1; D is uncertain. Germline CDR1 is SGHDT and CDR2 is YYEEEE. Trimming removed 0 bases at V and 3 bases at J, with 3 bases between. CDR3 length equals 12 residues. The CDR3 DNA follows: TGTGCCAGCAGCTTGGGGGACACTGAAGCTTTCTTT. The encoded protein is CASSLGDTEAFF. The full variable domain, its missing parts supplied by reference TRBV5-6 and TRBJ1-1, is DAGVTQSPTHLIKTRGQQVTLRCSPKSGHDTVSWYQQALGQGPQFIFQYYEEEERQRGNFPDRFSGHQFPNYSSELNVNALLLGDSALYLCASSLGDTEAFFGQGTRLTVV.

V is TRBV5-1 and J is TRBJ1-6, with 12 bases identical to TRBD1. Trimming took 4 bases from V and 14 from J; bases not matched to a gene: 10. Germline V gene sequence: CDR1 SGHRS, CDR2 YFSETQ. The CDR3 runs to 15 residues. CDR3 residues: CASSTGTGGALSLHF. DNA for the CDR3: TGCGCCAGCAGCACGGGGACAGGGGGCGCCCTCTCCCTCCACTTT.

The chain couples TRBV5-1 to TRBJ1-2; 7 positions agree with TRBD1. The CDR3 totals 14 residues. Germline V gene sequence: CDR1 SGHRS, CDR2 YFSETQ. The trim removed 6 bases at V and 6 bases at J, leaving 11 bases unmatched. The CDR3 DNA reads as TGCGCCAGCACCCTAACCCGGGACAGTAATGGCTACACCTTC. It is translated as CASTLTRDSNGYTF.

The chain has TRBV7-2 and TRBJ1-2; D remains ambiguous. Trimming took off 4 bases at V and 7 bases at J, with 16 bases between the two ends. CDR3 length equals 14 residues. CDR1 and CDR2 (germline): SGHTA, FQGNSA. The CDR3 DNA sequence: TGTGCCAGCAGCTCTCGGGCGCAGAAGGGTGGCTACACCTTC. Protein sequence: CASSSRAQKGGYTF.

This clone has just one count. This chain connects TRBV18 to TRBJ1-1, with D possibly being TRBD1 (5 bases). The CDR3 runs to 14 residues. The V gene's germline CDR1 is KGHSH and CDR2 LQKENI. With 3 bases removed from V and 4 bases from J, the gap between germline ends came to 12 bases. DNA of the CDR3: TGTGCCAGCTCACCGGGAGGGGCAGGCACTGAAGCTTTCTTT. This sequence encodes CASSPGGAGTEAFF.

V and J are TRBV6-6 and TRBJ2-1; the D is unclear. The CDR3 loop spans 11 amino acids. V was pared by 2 bases and J by 9 bases, with 5 bases between. CDR1 is MNHNY, CDR2 SVGAGI, per germline (reference sequence). The CDR3 protein is CASSYRVEQFF. The CDR3 coding sequence is TGTGCCAGCAGTTACAGGGTTGAGCAGTTCTTC.

The chain has TRBV30 and TRBJ2-2; D may be TRBD2 (6 bases). Trimming took 2 bases from V and 2 from J, leaving 12 bases between them. Germline V lookup: CDR1 GTSNPN, CDR2 SVGIG (reference sequence). The CDR3 covers 15 residues. The CDR3 protein is CAWSKRGVNTGELFF. CDR3 sequence (DNA): TGTGCCTGGAGTAAGCGCGGGGTCAACACCGGGGAGCTGTTTTTT.

The rearrangement uses TRBV7-9 and TRBJ1-2; weak D call: TRBD1 (5 bases). Trimming cost V 1 base and J 3 bases, with 9 bases left between them. This CDR3 has 14 residues. CDR1 SEHNR and CDR2 FQNEAQ come from the germline V gene (reference sequence). The CDR3: CASSLVGGDYGYTF. The CDR3 nucleotides read TGTGCCAGCAGCTTAGTGGGAGGGGACTATGGCTACACCTTC.

This chain's CDR3 is CASSQISGGRETQYF. The CDR3 nucleotides read TGCGCCAGCAGCCAGATTAGCGGGGGCAGAGAGACCCAGTACTTC. J is TRBJ2-5 and V is TRBV4-1; 9 bases line up with TRBD2. The junction had 6 bases not matched to a gene; V was cut back by 3 bases and J by 4 bases. CDR3 length: 15 amino acids. Germline V lookup: CDR1 MGHRA, CDR2 YSYEKL.

The chain carries TRBV11-3 and TRBJ1-1; 8 positions match TRBD1. Germline V gives CDR1 SGHNT, CDR2 YENEEA. The CDR3 spans 13 residues. V lost 6 bases and J lost 4; bases outside the gene matches: 4. CDR3 DNA: TGTGCCAGCAGTCAGGGGGCAGTCACTGAAGCTTTCTTT. Amino acids: CASSQGAVTEAFF.

In DNA, the CDR3 is TGTGCCAGCAGCCGGCGGGGGGGTATGGATTCACCCCTCCACTTT. Encoded protein: CASSRRGGMDSPLHF. The chain recombines TRBV7-2 with TRBJ1-6; D perhaps matches TRBD1 (5 bases). V was clipped by 5 bases and J by 8 bases, with 16 bases between them. The CDR3 has 15 residues. Germline CDR1 and CDR2: SGHTA and FQGNSA.

Comment on this clone: Other DNA variants within this sample encode the same CDR3. This rearrangement joins TRBV18 to TRBJ2-6; D is unresolved. CDR3 length equals 15 residues. Germline CDR1 KGHSH, CDR2 LQKENI. Trimming pared 0 bases from V and 4 bases from J, leaving 7 bases between. The CDR3 loop reads CASSPPRSGANVLTF. CDR3 coding DNA: TGTGCCAGCTCACCACCGAGGTCCGGGGCCAACGTCCTGACTTTC.

The gene calls are TRBV4-3 and TRBJ1-2; a possible D gene is TRBD1 (6 bases). Deletions cut 3 bases from V and 7 bases from J, with 18 bases between. Germline lookup yields CDR1 LGHNA and CDR2 YSLEER. The CDR3 is 15 residues long. In nucleotides, the CDR3 is TGCGCCAGCAGCCAGAGGACAGTACTTCCGAGTGGCTACACCTTC. It is translated as CASSQRTVLPSGYTF.

The CDR3: CASTPDFQGANTGELFF. The CDR3 nucleotides read TGTGCCAGCACTCCCGACTTTCAAGGAGCGAACACCGGGGAGCTGTTTTTT. V is TRBV28 and J is TRBJ2-2; D is unclear. CDR1 is MDHEN, CDR2 SYDVKM, per germline. The CDR3 is 17 residues long. Deletions cut 7 bases from V and 0 bases from J, with 18 bases between.